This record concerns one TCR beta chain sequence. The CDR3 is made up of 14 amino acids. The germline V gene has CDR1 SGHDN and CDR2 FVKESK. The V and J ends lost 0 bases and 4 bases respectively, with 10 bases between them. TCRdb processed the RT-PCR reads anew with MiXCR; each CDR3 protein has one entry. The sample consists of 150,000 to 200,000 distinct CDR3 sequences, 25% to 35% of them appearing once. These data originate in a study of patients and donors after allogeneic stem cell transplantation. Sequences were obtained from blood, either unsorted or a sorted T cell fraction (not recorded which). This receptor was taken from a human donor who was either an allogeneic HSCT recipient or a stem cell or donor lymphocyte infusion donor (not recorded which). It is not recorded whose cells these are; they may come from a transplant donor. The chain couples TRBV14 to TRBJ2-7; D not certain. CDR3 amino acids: CASSQDGRVYEQYF. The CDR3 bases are TGTGCCAGCAGCCAAGATGGGCGCGTTTACGAGCAGTACTTC.